The present T cell receptor (beta chain) was sequenced within a study of blood T cell repertoires in COVID-19. Study details: Samples taken during acute and convalescent COVID-19 were collected in the United States, Italy and Spain. The cDNA or gDNA used as material had been derived from T cells, B-cell-depleted T cells, or PBMCs.

Data came from immunoSEQ multiplex PCR; TCRdb stores just in-frame clones and leaves some out. The sample yields some 150,000 clones, approximately 86% seen once. The CDR3 is made up of 16 amino acids. The V gene lost 3 bases and the J gene lost 4 bases, with 13 bases spanning the gap. Per germline, CDR1 MNHNS and CDR2 SASEGT. The chain has TRBV6-1 and TRBJ2-6; perhaps TRBD1 as D (6 bases). Sequenced input: peripheral blood. The receptor's source is a man aged 65 to 79 with acute or convalescent COVID-19. In DNA form, the CDR3 reads TGTGCCAGCAGTGACAGGGGACGGCGAGGGGCCAACGTCCTGACTTTC. This encodes CASSDRGRRGANVLTF.